Each of the 31 T cell receptor beta chains below was sequenced from the same sample in a study of T cell responses to AZD1222 COVID-19 vaccine. Produced via immunoSEQ multiplex PCR; TCRdb's table is partial and in-frame only. Among fewer than 150,000 clones listed, more than 85% were seen once. This sample comprised peripheral blood, obtained on day 0 of AZD1222 vaccination. The receptor set was obtained from an adult in good health.

This clone was counted a single time. This chain joins TRBV11-2 and TRBJ1-1, with 8 bases identical to TRBD1. The CDR3 has 15 amino acids. V shed 3 bases, J shed 2 bases, and the junction held 5 bases outside the gene matches. Per the germline V gene, CDR1 is SGHAT and CDR2 is FQNNGV. CDR3 in DNA: TGTGCCAGCAGCTTTGTGGACAGGGCAAACACTGAAGCTTTCTTT. Translated: CASSFVDRANTEAFF.

This clone was seen a few times. J is TRBJ1-6 and V is TRBV19; D is ambiguous. V lost 3 bases to trimming and J lost 10 bases, with 19 bases between them. Germline loops: CDR1 LNHDA, CDR2 SQIVND (reference sequence). This CDR3 comprises 16 residues. This CDR3 reads CASSMEGYSRVSPLHF. In DNA, the CDR3 is TGTGCCAGTAGTATGGAGGGCTATTCAAGGGTATCACCCCTCCACTTT.

The chain recombines TRBV10-3 with TRBJ1-2; 7 positions match TRBD1. Germline V CDR1 and CDR2: ENHRY, SYGVKD. This CDR3 is 14 amino acids long. V lost 6 bases, J lost 3 bases, and 7 bases stayed unmatched. The CDR3 loop reads CAISGTASHYGYTF. As DNA, the CDR3 is TGTGCCATCAGCGGGACAGCTTCACACTATGGCTACACCTTC.

This clone was recorded once. V usage is TRBV7-9 and J usage is TRBJ2-5, with D uncertain. Germline CDR1 and CDR2: SEHNR and FQNEAQ (reference sequence). The CDR3 loop spans 13 amino acids. Trimming removed 1 base at V and 5 bases at J, with 8 bases between. The CDR3 spells CASSLVVYETQYF. The CDR3, as DNA: TGTGCCAGCAGCTTAGTAGTTTATGAGACCCAGTACTTC.

For the CDR3, the DNA is TGTGCCAGCAGTTACTCACAGGGTTATAATTCACCCCTCCACTTT. This translates into CASSYSQGYNSPLHF. This rearrangement joins TRBV6-5 to TRBJ1-6; weak D call: TRBD1 (6 bases). The germline V and J ends were trimmed by 0 bases and 4 bases, with 7 bases remaining between them. This CDR3 is 15 amino acids long. CDR1 MNHEY and CDR2 SVGAGI come from the germline V gene.

DNA for the CDR3: TGTGCCAGCAGCTCCGAGGACCATACCACAGATACGCAGTATTTT. Protein product: CASSSEDHTTDTQYF. V gene TRBV9 combines with J gene TRBJ2-3; D uncertain. Germline CDR1 reads SGDLS; CDR2 reads YYNGEE. This CDR3 contains 15 residues. The germline V and J ends were trimmed by 4 bases and 2 bases, with 14 bases remaining between them.

Here the CDR3 DNA reads TGTGCCAGCAGGGGACAGGGGGAGGGTGGCTACACCTTC. This gives the protein CASRGQGEGGYTF. J is TRBJ1-2 and V is TRBV6-5; 11 bases map to TRBD1. The germline V gene has CDR1 MNHEY and CDR2 SVGAGI. Trimming cost V 6 bases and J 7 bases; bases outside gene matches: 4. The length of the CDR3 is 13 residues.

The chain couples TRBV7-6 to TRBJ2-1; TRBD1 agrees at 9 bases. The CDR3 totals 16 residues. The J segment lost 8 bases and the V segment lost 2 bases, leaving 10 bases of the junction unmatched. Germline CDR1 SGHVS, CDR2 FNYEAQ. CDR3 sequence (DNA): TGTGCCAGCAGCTTAACTCACGGACAGGGGAGCCATGAGCAGTTCTTC. It encodes CASSLTHGQGSHEQFF. The full variable domain, its missing parts supplied by reference TRBV7-6 and TRBJ2-1, is GAGVSQSPRYKVTKRGQDVALRCDPISGHVSLYWYRQALGQGPEFLTYFNYEAQQDKSGLPNDRFSAERPEGSISTLTIQRTEQRDSAMYRCASSLTHGQGSHEQFFGPGTRLTVL.

The chain recombines TRBV4-1 with TRBJ1-2; possibly TRBD1 for D (6 bases). Germline CDR1 MGHRA, CDR2 YSYEKL. Trimming removed 0 bases from V and 5 bases from J, with 13 bases in between. This CDR3 is built from 15 residues. The CDR3 region is CASSQEATTGYGYTF. The DNA of the CDR3 is TGCGCCAGCAGCCAAGAAGCGACTACAGGGTATGGCTACACCTTC.

V usage is TRBV30 and J usage is TRBJ2-3, with D possibly TRBD2 on 6 matching bases. Germline V gene sequence: CDR1 GTSNPN, CDR2 SVGIG (reference sequence). The length of the CDR3 is 14 residues. Trimming took off 4 bases at V and 0 bases at J, with 11 bases between the two ends. The CDR3 here is CAWNIGGSTDTQYF. The CDR3 DNA reads TGTGCCTGGAATATCGGGGGAAGCACAGATACGCAGTATTTT.

In this sample, this clone turned up once. J is TRBJ1-1 and V is TRBV5-1; D call uncertain. Germline V CDR1 and CDR2: SGHRS, YFSETQ. Trimming took 6 bases from V and 4 from J, leaving 10 bases between them. The CDR3 is made up of 12 amino acids. The CDR3 spells CASNLDGTEAFF. The CDR3 DNA follows: TGCGCCAGCAACCTAGACGGCACTGAAGCTTTCTTT.

This clone came up a few times. The sample contains more than one DNA sequence encoding this CDR3. J is TRBJ2-2 and V is TRBV7-7; TRBD1 is a possible D gene (6 bases). Germline V gene lookup returns CDR1 SSHAT and CDR2 FNYEAQ (reference sequence). Trimming left V 1 base short and J 0 bases short, with 6 bases between. The CDR3 is 15 amino acids. In DNA form, the CDR3 reads TGTGCCAGCAGCTTAGGGACAGCGAACACCGGGGAGCTGTTTTTT. This gives the protein CASSLGTANTGELFF.

The chain has TRBV5-6 and TRBJ1-2; the D is unclear. Trimming took 0 bases from V and 2 from J, leaving 5 bases between them. The CDR3 has 13 amino acids. Germline assignment: CDR1 SGHDT and CDR2 YYEEEE. CDR3 nucleotides: TGTGCCAGCAGCTTGGGATCGAACTATGGCTACACCTTC. This codes for CASSLGSNYGYTF.

The V and J genes are TRBV21-1 and TRBJ1-5. TRBV21-1 is listed as a pseudogene. This CDR3 region has 16 residues. CDR3 in amino acids: CASSKEGEGGEQPQHF. The CDR3 DNA reads as TGTGCCAGCAGCAAAGAGGGCGAGGGGGGGGAACAGCCCCAGCATTTT.

This rearrangement joins TRBV10-3 to TRBJ1-2, with 7 bases that match TRBD1. CDR1 is ENHRY and CDR2 is SYGVKD in the germline V gene. The ends lost 4 bases at V and 4 bases at J; junction bases unmatched: 12. The CDR3 is made up of 16 amino acids. CDR3 coding DNA: TGTGCCATCAGTGCTGGACAGGTCACGTCGGGCTATGGCTACACCTTC. This sequence encodes CAISAGQVTSGYGYTF.

The chain is built from TRBV29-1 and TRBJ2-5; 10 bases line up with TRBD1. The germline gives CDR1 SQVTM, CDR2 ANQGSEA. CDR3 length: 14 residues. V lost 8 bases to trimming and J lost 5 bases; unmatched junction nucleotides: 11. The CDR3: CSSLGQGILETQYF. CDR3 DNA sequence: TGCAGCTCCCTGGGACAGGGGATTTTGGAGACCCAGTACTTC.

The chain recombines TRBV20-1 with TRBJ2-7; TRBD2 matches at 8 bases. Germline V gives CDR1 DFQATT, CDR2 SNEGSKA (reference sequence). The CDR3 runs to 16 residues. The V segment lost 3 bases and the J segment 3 bases; nucleotides outside the gene matches: 13. The CDR3 coding sequence is TGCAGTGCTAGTGGGGAAGGGGCGGGGGGAATCTACGAGCAGTACTTC. Protein product: CSASGEGAGGIYEQYF.

This chain uses TRBV5-4 with TRBJ1-1; D is perhaps TRBD1 (5 bases). The CDR3 is 14 residues long. CDR1 is SGHNT, CDR2 YYREEE, per germline (reference sequence). V was shortened by 4 bases and J by 8 bases, with 18 bases between the two germline ends. For the CDR3, the DNA is TGTGCCAGCAGCGTGTACGGATACGACAGCGAAGCTTTCTTT. Its protein is CASSVYGYDSEAFF.

J is TRBJ1-2 and V is TRBV5-8; 7 nucleotides line up with TRBD1. The CDR3 length is 13 residues. Trimming removed 4 bases from V and 8 bases from J; junction bases left unmatched: 8. The germline V gene has CDR1 SGHTS and CDR2 YDEGEE. For the CDR3, the DNA is TGTGCCAGCAGCCCACTGACAGGGAGCGGCTACACCTTC. Translation gives CASSPLTGSGYTF.

J is TRBJ2-1 and V is TRBV19; 9 bases agree with TRBD1. The CDR3 runs 16 residues. Germline loops: CDR1 LNHDA, CDR2 SQIVND (reference sequence). Trimming at V came to 3 bases and at J to 7 bases, leaving 10 bases not matched to a gene. CDR3 nucleotide sequence: TGTGCCAGTAGTATTCCCGGGACAGGGTTGAGGAATGAGCAGTTCTTC. Translating it yields CASSIPGTGLRNEQFF.

V and J are TRBV7-2 and TRBJ1-4; 9 bases are shared with TRBD1. The CDR3 spans 15 residues. V shed 5 bases, J shed 6 bases, and the junction held 7 bases outside the gene matches. The V gene's germline CDR1 is SGHTA and CDR2 FQGNSA. The CDR3 region is CASSAGQGSDEKLFF. The CDR3, as DNA: TGTGCCAGCAGCGCAGGACAGGGGAGCGATGAAAAACTGTTTTTT.

The chain employs TRBV7-3 and TRBJ2-1; D possibly matches TRBD1 or TRBD2 (6 bases each). Germline V gives CDR1 SGHTA, CDR2 FQGTGA. V was trimmed by 5 bases and J by 0 bases, leaving 11 bases between them. The CDR3 runs 15 residues. The CDR3 sequence: CASSMRGASYNEQFF. The CDR3 nucleotides read TGTGCCAGCAGCATGAGGGGGGCCTCCTACAATGAGCAGTTCTTC. Drawing the rest from reference TRBV7-3 and TRBJ2-1, the complete variable domain is GAGVSQTPSNKVTEKGKYVELRCDPISGHTALYWYRQSLGQGPEFLIYFQGTGAADDSGLPNDRFFAVRPEGSVSTLKIQRTERGDSAVYLCASSMRGASYNEQFFGPGTRLTVL.

The chain recombines TRBV4-2 with TRBJ1-2; D possibly corresponds to TRBD1 (5 bases). Trimming took 4 bases from V and 5 from J, leaving 17 bases between them. Germline CDR1 is LGHNA and CDR2 is YNFKEQ. There are 15 residues in the CDR3. The CDR3 loop is CASSPKGLGDYGYTF. DNA for the CDR3: TGTGCCAGCAGCCCCAAGGGGCTAGGGGATTATGGCTACACCTTC.

About this clone itself: No conserved phenylalanine or tryptophan is present at the end of the CDR3, so a read error is the likely explanation. It is unclear where the CDR3 begins or ends on the DNA, so no DNA is shown, and the CDR3 is as TCRdb lists it. V gene TRBV2 combines with J gene TRBJ1-2. Germline lookup yields CDR1 SNHLY and CDR2 FYNNEI. Counting both end residues, the CDR3 totals 10 amino acids. CDR3 protein: CASSEGTPFI.

The J gene is TRBJ2-1, the V gene TRBV9; 10 bases map to TRBD2. After removal of 3 bases from V and 5 bases from J, the junction contained 8 bases not matched to a gene. Germline assignment: CDR1 SGDLS and CDR2 YYNGEE. The CDR3 runs 16 residues. CDR3 sequence reads: CASSEGASGGHNEQFF. The CDR3 region has the DNA TGTGCCAGCAGCGAGGGGGCTAGCGGGGGCCACAATGAGCAGTTCTTC.

J is TRBJ1-5 and V is TRBV19; 7 bases agree with TRBD1. V dropped 6 bases and J dropped 2; count of bases not matched to a gene: 7. Germline V lookup: CDR1 LNHDA, CDR2 SQIVND (reference sequence). The CDR3 loop spans 15 amino acids. The CDR3 DNA is TGTGCCAGTAGGTTAGGGGGCGCGGGCAATCAGCCCCAGCATTTT. Protein sequence: CASRLGGAGNQPQHF.

This clone was recorded once. The chain links TRBV28 to TRBJ1-5; 7 bases agree with TRBD1. The junction had 4 bases not matched to a gene; V was cut back by 1 base and J by 4 bases. Germline CDR1 MDHEN, CDR2 SYDVKM. This CDR3 region has 15 residues. CDR3 region: CASSLFRGENQPQHF. Here the CDR3 DNA reads TGTGCCAGCAGTTTATTCAGGGGGGAAAATCAGCCCCAGCATTTT.

The chain couples TRBV9 to TRBJ2-3, with 7 bases identical to TRBD1. Germline V gene sequence: CDR1 SGDLS, CDR2 YYNGEE. J was trimmed by 4 bases and V by 4 bases; bases with no gene match: 6. The CDR3 has 14 amino acids. The CDR3 spells CASSQGVPPDTQYF. Written as DNA, the CDR3 is TGTGCCAGCAGCCAGGGGGTTCCCCCAGATACGCAGTATTTT. The whole variable domain, remainder taken from reference TRBV9 and TRBJ2-3, is DSGVTQTPKHLITATGQRVTLRCSPRSGDLSVYWYQQSLDQGLQFLIQYYNGEERAKGNILERFSAQQFPDLHSELNLSSLELGDSALYFCASSQGVPPDTQYFGPGTRLTVL.

The V gene is TRBV5-6, the J gene TRBJ2-7; D gene ambiguous. Trimming removed 1 base from V and 4 bases from J, with 6 bases in between. Per the germline V gene, CDR1 is SGHDT and CDR2 is YYEEEE. The CDR3 totals 12 residues. The DNA for the CDR3 is TGTGCCAGCAGCTTGTGGGGTTACGAGCAGTACTTC. Translating gives CASSLWGYEQYF. The complete variable domain, with remaining parts taken from reference TRBV5-6 and TRBJ2-7, reads DAGVTQSPTHLIKTRGQQVTLRCSPKSGHDTVSWYQQALGQGPQFIFQYYEEEERQRGNFPDRFSGHQFPNYSSELNVNALLLGDSALYLCASSLWGYEQYFGPGTRLTVT.

The chain couples TRBV3-1 (or the pseudogene TRBV3-2) to TRBJ2-4; D gene uncertain. The V end lost 1 base, the J end lost 0 bases, and 16 bases lay between the germline ends. The CDR3 has 18 amino acids. CDR1 and CDR2 (germline): LGHDT, YNNKEL (reference sequence). CDR3 amino acids: CASSQVLGRPLAKNIQYF. The DNA for the CDR3 is TGTGCCAGCAGCCAAGTCCTAGGACGGCCCCTAGCCAAAAACATTCAGTACTTC.

CDR3 amino acids: CASSFSDFFPQHF. For the CDR3, the DNA is TGTGCCAGCAGTTTTTCCGACTTCTTCCCCCAGCATTTT. V gene TRBV27 combines with J gene TRBJ1-5; D unclear. This CDR3 is built from 13 residues. Germline CDR1 and CDR2: MNHEY and SMNVEV (reference sequence). Trimming cost V 3 bases and J 10 bases, with 13 bases left between them.